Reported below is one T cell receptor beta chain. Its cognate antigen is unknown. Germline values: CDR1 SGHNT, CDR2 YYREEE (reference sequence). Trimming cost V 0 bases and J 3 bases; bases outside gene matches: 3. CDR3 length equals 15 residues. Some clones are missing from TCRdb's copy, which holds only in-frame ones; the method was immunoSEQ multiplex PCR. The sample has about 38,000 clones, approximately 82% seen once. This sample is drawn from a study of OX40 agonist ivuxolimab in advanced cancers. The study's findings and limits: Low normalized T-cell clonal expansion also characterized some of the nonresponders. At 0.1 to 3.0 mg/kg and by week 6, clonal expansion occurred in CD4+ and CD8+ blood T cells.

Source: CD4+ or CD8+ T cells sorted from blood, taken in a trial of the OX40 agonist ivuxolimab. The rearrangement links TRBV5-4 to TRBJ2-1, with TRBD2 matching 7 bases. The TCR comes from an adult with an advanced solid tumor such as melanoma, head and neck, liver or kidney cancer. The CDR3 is CASSLDPSGYNEQFF. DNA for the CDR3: TGTGCCAGCAGCTTGGATCCTAGCGGCTACAATGAGCAGTTCTTC.